This T cell receptor (beta chain) was recovered during a study of T-cell memory formation after mild COVID-19. Overall study context: The TCR clusters were mostly specific to one donor. The study's findings and limits: Contracting CD4+ clones were located mainly in CM and EM, and CD8+ clones in EMRA.

V lost 1 base, J lost 10 bases, and 19 bases lay in between. In germline, CDR1 is GTSNPN, CDR2 SVGIG (reference sequence). The CDR3 runs to 14 residues. TCRdb used MiXCR to reprocess the 5' RACE reads, holding one entry per CDR3 protein. The data hold some 350,000 distinct CDR3 sequences, with roughly 13% observed a single time. This clonotype has ten or more counts. The target antigen is unknown. The chain combines TRBV30 with TRBJ1-1, with D possibly being TRBD1 (5 bases). Sequenced material: PBMCs or a T cell subset sorted from them (not recorded which). The source is a man between 18 and 29 years old who had mild COVID-19 (a few samples of this study predate the infection). Cell type and time point are not known. This chain's CDR3 is CAWSGPPNRIGAFF. CDR3 DNA: TGTGCCTGGAGTGGTCCTCCTAACAGGATTGGAGCTTTCTTT.